The rows below give T cell receptor beta chains drawn from one sample of a study of identifying expanded T cells in peripheral blood. Some clones are missing from TCRdb's copy, which holds only in-frame ones; the method was immunoSEQ multiplex PCR. The sample gives 80,000 to 95,000 clones, more than 70% of which show up once; roughly 4% is in the top ten. The source material was blood. The source is a person aged 18 to 70 in good health. The CDR3 runs from the conserved cysteine through the conserved F or W. A D gene is named only where the DNA matches it firmly. Rows give clone size only sometimes, using once, few, many, or a class for an expanded clone.

V gene	clone size	J gene	D gene	CDR3 length	CDR3 DNA	CDR3 protein
TRBV18	.	TRBJ1-2	.	13	TGTGCCAGCTCACCCCCGGTAAGGGATGGCTACACCTTC	CASSPPVRDGYTF
TRBV6-5	.	TRBJ2-5	TRBD1	15	TGTGCCAGCAGTTACTTGGACAGGGCCGGGGAGACCCAGTACTTC	CASSYLDRAGETQYF
TRBV28	.	TRBJ1-2	TRBD1	15	TGTGCCAGCAGCAAACGGGACAGGGAAGGCTATGGCTACACCTTC	CASSKRDREGYGYTF
TRBV21-1	few	TRBJ2-4	.	15	TGTGCCAGCAGTCGAGAAGAGACAGTTAAAAACATTCAGTACTTC	CASSREETVKNIQYF
TRBV7-2	.	TRBJ1-1	.	14	TGTGCCAGCAGCTTTTTAGGTTCATCCGCTGAAGCTTTCTTT	CASSFLGSSAEAFF
TRBV4-1	.	TRBJ2-5	.	15	TGCGCCAGCAGCCGGGGGGGCTTATACCAAGAGACCCAGTACTTC	CASSRGGLYQETQYF
TRBV4-3	medium-sized	TRBJ2-7	TRBD2	17	TGCGCCAGCAGCCAAGATGGGGGGACTAGCGGGAGTGACGAGCAGTACTTC	CASSQDGGTSGSDEQYF
TRBV29-1	once	TRBJ1-1	.	10	TGCAGCTTGAGCCAGAAAGAAGCTTTCTTT	CSLSQKEAFF
TRBV7-9	.	TRBJ1-2	TRBD1	15	TGTGCCAGCAGCTTAGCCCGGGACAGAAACTATGGCTACACCTTC	CASSLARDRNYGYTF
TRBV28	.	TRBJ2-3	.	13	TGTGCCAGCAGTTGGAGGCAGACAGATACGCAGTATTTT	CASSWRQTDTQYF
TRBV30	once	TRBJ2-5	.	14	TGTGCCTGGATGCCAACAGGGTACCAAGAGACCCAGTACTTC	CAWMPTGYQETQYF
TRBV7-2	.	TRBJ1-4	TRBD1	15	TGTGCCAGCAGCTTCGACAGGGTTTCTAATGAAAAACTGTTTTTT	CASSFDRVSNEKLFF
TRBV4-1	.	TRBJ2-5	TRBD1	13	TGCGCCAGCAGCCTGACAGGGCGGGAGACCCAGTACTTC	CASSLTGRETQYF
TRBV15	once	TRBJ1-5	.	14	TGTGCCACCAGCAGAGAGGCGCGGGGGCAGCCCCAGCATTTT	CATSREARGQPQHF